By proportion, the clone carrying this T cell receptor (beta chain) is large. The antigen is unknown. The sorted Tregs were CD4+CD25+CD127-/low cells. MiXCR was run by TCRdb on the multiplex PCR reads, yielding one entry per CDR3 protein. Counted here are 2,200 or so distinct CDR3 sequences, less than 1.3% occurring once; the ten biggest clones make up around 16%. Findings of the study overall: In terms of TCR gene usage, tumor memory CD4+ T cells clustered together with blood and lymph node memory CD4+ cells, as well as with lymph node naive CD4+ cells.

Sequenced material: tumor-infiltrating Tregs sorted from the breast tumor. This sequence was found in a female donor with breast cancer.

The DNA for the CDR3 is TGTGCCAGCAGTCCACAGGGGAACTATGGCTACACCTTC. Its translation: CASSPQGNYGYTF. The V and J genes are TRBV12-3 or TRBV12-4 and TRBJ1-2; 7 bases are a match to TRBD1. V was clipped by 5 bases and J by 2 bases; unmatched bases: 2. This CDR3 is 13 amino acids long.